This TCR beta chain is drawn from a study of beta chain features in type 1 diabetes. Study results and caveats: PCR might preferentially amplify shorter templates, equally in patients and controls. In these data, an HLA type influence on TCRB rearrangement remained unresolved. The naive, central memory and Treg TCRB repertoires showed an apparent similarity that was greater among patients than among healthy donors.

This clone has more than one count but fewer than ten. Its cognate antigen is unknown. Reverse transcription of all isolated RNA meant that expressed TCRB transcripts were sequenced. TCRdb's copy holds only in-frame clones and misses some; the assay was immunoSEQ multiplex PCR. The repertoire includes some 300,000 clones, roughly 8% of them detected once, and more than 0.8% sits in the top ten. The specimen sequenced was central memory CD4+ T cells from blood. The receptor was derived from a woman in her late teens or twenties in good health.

CDR3 sequence reads: CAWDSYPGSNQPQHF. The CDR3 DNA is TGTGCCTGGGATAGCTACCCGGGGAGCAATCAGCCCCAGCATTTT. The chain recombines TRBV30 with TRBJ1-5; D is uncertain. Per germline, CDR1 GTSNPN and CDR2 SVGIG (reference sequence). The CDR3 length is 15 residues. Between the trimmed V and J ends, which lost 5 bases and 1 base, there was a span of 15 bases.